This TCR beta chain was retrieved from a study of OX40 agonist ivuxolimab in advanced cancers. Overall study results and limits: On average, CD8+ T cells showed a greater number of expanded clones than CD4+.

CDR1 and CDR2 from the germline V gene are ENHRY and SYGVKD. Trimming removed 6 bases from V and 0 bases from J, with 15 bases in between. The CDR3 is made up of 16 amino acids. This clone was seen a single time. What it recognizes is unknown. Measured with immunoSEQ multiplex PCR; TCRdb has only the in-frame clones, and not every one. Of roughly 77,000 clones listed, more than 90% were seen once; the top ten hold roughly 0.6%. Exclusion of a patient followed from autoimmune disease history or systemic immunosuppression. The input for sequencing was CD4+ or CD8+ T cells sorted from blood, taken in a trial of the OX40 agonist ivuxolimab. The chain carries TRBV10-3 and TRBJ2-1; D is perhaps TRBD1 (6 bases). The TCR was taken from an adult with an advanced solid tumor such as melanoma, head and neck, liver or kidney cancer. CDR3 amino acids: CAIRETGGSSYNEQFF. The CDR3 nucleotides read TGTGCCATCAGGGAGACAGGTGGAAGCTCCTACAATGAGCAGTTCTTC.